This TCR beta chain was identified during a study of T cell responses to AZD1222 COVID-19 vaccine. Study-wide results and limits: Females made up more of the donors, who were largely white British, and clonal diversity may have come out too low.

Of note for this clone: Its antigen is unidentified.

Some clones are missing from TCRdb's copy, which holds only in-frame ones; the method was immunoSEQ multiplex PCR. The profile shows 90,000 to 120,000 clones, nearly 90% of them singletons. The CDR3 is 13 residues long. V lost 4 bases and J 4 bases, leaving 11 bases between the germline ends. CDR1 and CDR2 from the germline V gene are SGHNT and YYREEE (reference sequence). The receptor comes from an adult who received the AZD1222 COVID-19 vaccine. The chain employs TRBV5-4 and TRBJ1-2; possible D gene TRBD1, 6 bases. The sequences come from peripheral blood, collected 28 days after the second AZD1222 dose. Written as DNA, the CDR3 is TGTGCCAGCAGCCGGACAGAGATCTATGGCTACACCTTC. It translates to CASSRTEIYGYTF. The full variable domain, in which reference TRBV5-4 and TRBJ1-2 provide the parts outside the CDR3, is ETGVTQSPTHLIKTRGQQVTLRCSSQSGHNTVSWYQQALGQGPQFIFQYYREEENGRGNFPPRFSGLQFPNYSSELNVNALELDDSALYLCASSRTEIYGYTFGSGTRLTVV.